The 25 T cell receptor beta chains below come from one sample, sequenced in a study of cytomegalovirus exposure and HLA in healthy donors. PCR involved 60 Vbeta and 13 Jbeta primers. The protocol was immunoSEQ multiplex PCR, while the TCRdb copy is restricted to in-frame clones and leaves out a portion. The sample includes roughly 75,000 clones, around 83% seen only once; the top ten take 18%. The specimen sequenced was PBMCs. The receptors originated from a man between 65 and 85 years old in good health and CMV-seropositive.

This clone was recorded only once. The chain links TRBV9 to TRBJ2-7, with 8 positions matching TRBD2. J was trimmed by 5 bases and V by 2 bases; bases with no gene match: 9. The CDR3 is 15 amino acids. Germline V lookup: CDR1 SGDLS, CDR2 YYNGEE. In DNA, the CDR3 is TGTGCCAGCAGCGTCTTCGGGGGGGACGGGAACGAGCAGTACTTC. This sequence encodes CASSVFGGDGNEQYF.

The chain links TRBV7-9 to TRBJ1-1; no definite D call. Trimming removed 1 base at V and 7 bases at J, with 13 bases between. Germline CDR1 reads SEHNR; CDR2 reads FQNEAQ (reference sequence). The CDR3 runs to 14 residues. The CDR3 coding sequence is TGTGCCAGCAGCTTAGGGGAGGCATCCGTTGAAGCTTTCTTT. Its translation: CASSLGEASVEAFF.

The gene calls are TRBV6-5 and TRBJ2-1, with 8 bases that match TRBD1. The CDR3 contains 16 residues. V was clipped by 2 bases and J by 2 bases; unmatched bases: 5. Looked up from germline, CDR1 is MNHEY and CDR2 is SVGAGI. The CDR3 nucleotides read TGTGCCAGCAGTTACACAGGGGGTCTCACCTACAATGAGCAGTTCTTC. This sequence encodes CASSYTGGLTYNEQFF.

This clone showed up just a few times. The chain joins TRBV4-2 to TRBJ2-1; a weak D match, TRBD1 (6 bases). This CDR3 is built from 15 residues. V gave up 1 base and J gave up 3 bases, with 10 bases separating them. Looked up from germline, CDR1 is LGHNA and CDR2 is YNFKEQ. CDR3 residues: CASSQAGQGYNEQFF. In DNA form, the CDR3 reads TGTGCCAGCAGCCAAGCGGGACAAGGCTACAATGAGCAGTTCTTC.

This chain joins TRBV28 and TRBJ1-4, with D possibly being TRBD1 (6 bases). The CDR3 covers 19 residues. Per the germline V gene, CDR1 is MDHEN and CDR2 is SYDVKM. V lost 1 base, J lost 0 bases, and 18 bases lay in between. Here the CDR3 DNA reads TGTGCCAGCAGTTTATTCGGTTTTGGGGGGGCAGCAACTAATGAAAAACTGTTTTTT. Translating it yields CASSLFGFGGAATNEKLFF.

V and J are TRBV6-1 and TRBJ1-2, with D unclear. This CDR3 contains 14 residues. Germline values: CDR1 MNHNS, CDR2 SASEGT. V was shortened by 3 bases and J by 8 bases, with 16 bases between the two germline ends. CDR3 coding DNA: TGTGCCAGCAGTGATAGTCCAGGTGGTTACGGCTACACCTTC. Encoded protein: CASSDSPGGYGYTF.

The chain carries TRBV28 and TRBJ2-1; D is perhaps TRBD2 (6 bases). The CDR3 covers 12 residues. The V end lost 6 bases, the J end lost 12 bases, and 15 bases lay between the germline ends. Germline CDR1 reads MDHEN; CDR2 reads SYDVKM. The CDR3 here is CASSPRPGGQFF. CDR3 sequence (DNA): TGTGCCAGCAGCCCCCGACCCGGGGGGCAGTTCTTC.

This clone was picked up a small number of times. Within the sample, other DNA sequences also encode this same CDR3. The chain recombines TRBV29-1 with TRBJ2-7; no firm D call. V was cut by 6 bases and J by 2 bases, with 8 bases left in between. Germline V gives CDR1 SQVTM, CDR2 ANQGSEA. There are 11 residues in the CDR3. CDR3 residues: CSVRQAYEQYF. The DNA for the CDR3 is TGCAGCGTAAGGCAGGCCTACGAGCAGTACTTC.

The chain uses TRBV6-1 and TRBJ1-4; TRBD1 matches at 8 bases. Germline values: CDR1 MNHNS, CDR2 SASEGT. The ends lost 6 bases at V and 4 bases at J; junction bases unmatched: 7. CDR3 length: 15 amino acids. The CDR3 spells CASRTGAIINEKLFF. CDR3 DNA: TGTGCCAGCAGGACAGGGGCGATTATTAATGAAAAACTGTTTTTT.

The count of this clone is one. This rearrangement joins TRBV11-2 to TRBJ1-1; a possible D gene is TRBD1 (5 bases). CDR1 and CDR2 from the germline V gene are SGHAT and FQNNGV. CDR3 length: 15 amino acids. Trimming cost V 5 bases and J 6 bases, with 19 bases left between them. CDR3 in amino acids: CASSPRGGGGAEAFF. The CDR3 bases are TGTGCCAGCAGCCCCCGGGGCGGGGGGGGTGCTGAAGCTTTCTTT.

The CDR3 sequence: CAISESGSPSGGHSSTDTQYF. The CDR3 nucleotides read TGTGCCATCAGTGAGTCGGGGTCGCCGAGCGGGGGCCATAGTAGCACAGATACGCAGTATTTT. The V gene is TRBV10-3, the J gene TRBJ2-3; 8 positions match TRBD2. Germline CDR1 reads ENHRY; CDR2 reads SYGVKD. The CDR3 spans 21 residues. J lost 0 bases, V lost 0 bases, and 17 bases had no gene match.

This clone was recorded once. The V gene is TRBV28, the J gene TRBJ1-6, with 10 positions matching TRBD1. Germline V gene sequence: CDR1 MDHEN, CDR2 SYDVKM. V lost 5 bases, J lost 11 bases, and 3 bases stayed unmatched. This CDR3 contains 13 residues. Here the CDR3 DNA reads TGTGCCAGCAGTGCGGGACAGGGGCCACCCCTCCACTTT. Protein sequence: CASSAGQGPPLHF.

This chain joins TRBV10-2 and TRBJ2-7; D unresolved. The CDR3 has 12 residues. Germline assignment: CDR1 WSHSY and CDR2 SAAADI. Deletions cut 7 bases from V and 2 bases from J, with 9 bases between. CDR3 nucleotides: TGCGCCAGCATGGCTAGTCCCTACGAGCAGTACTTC. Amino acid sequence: CASMASPYEQYF.

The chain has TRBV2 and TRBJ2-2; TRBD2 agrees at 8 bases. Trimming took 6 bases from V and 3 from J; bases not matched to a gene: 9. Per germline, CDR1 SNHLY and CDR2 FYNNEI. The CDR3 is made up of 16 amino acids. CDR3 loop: CASRGGSGGYTGELFF. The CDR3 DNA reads TGTGCCAGCAGGGGGGGCAGCGGGGGCTACACCGGGGAGCTGTTTTTT.

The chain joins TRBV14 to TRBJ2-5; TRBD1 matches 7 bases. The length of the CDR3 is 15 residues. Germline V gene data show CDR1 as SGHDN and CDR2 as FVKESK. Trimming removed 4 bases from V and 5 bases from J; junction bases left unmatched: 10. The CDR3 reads CASSPFLGGSETQYF. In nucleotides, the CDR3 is TGTGCCAGCAGCCCCTTTCTAGGGGGCAGTGAGACCCAGTACTTC.

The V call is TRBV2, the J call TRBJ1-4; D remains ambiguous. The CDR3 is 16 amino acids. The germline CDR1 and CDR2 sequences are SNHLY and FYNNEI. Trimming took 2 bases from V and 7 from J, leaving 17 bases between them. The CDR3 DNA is TGTGCCAGCAGTGAATTTGCGGCCCCAAGGTTTGAAAAACTGTTTTTT. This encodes CASSEFAAPRFEKLFF.

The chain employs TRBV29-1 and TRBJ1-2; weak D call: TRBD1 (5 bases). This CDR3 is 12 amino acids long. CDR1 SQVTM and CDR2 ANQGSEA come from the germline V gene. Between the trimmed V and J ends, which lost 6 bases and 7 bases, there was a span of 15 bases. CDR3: CSVAQGVGGYTF. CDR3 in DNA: TGCAGCGTAGCTCAGGGCGTGGGTGGCTACACCTTC.

The CDR3 spells CASSERTGKDTEAFF. CDR3 in DNA: TGTGCCAGCAGTGAAAGAACAGGGAAGGACACTGAAGCTTTCTTT. The chain joins TRBV6-1 to TRBJ1-1; TRBD1 is a possible D gene (6 bases). This CDR3 comprises 15 residues. The V end lost 2 bases, the J end lost 3 bases, and 13 bases lay between the germline ends. Germline-derived CDR1 and CDR2 are MNHNS and SASEGT.

In DNA form, the CDR3 reads TGTGCCAGCAGCTTTATAGCCGGGGAGCTGTTTTTT. This encodes CASSFIAGELFF. The V and J genes are TRBV7-2 and TRBJ2-2; D not resolved. CDR1 SGHTA and CDR2 FQGNSA come from the germline V gene. The V gene lost 3 bases and the J gene lost 6 bases, with 5 bases spanning the gap. This CDR3 has 12 residues.

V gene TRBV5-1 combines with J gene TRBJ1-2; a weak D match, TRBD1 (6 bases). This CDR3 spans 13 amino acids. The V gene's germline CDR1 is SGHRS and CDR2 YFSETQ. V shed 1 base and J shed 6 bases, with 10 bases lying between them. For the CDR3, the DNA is TGCGCCAGCAGCTTGATTCAGGGGAATGGCTACACCTTC. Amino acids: CASSLIQGNGYTF.

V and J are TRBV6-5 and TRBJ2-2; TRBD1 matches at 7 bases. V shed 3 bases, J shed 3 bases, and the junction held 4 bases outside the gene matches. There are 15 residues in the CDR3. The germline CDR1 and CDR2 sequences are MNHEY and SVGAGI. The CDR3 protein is CASSYEGADTGELFF. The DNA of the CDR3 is TGTGCCAGCAGTTATGAGGGGGCAGACACCGGGGAGCTGTTTTTT.

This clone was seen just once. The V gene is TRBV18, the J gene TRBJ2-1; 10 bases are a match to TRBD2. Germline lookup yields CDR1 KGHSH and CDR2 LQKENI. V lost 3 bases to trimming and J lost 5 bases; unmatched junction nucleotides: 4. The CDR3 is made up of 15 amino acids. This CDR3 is CASSPSSGSHNEQFF. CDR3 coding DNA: TGTGCCAGCTCACCCTCTAGCGGGAGTCACAATGAGCAGTTCTTC.

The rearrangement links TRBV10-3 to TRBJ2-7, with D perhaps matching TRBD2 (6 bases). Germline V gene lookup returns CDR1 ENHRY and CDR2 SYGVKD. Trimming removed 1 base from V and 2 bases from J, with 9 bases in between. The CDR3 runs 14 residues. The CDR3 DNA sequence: TGTGCCATCAGTGAGTTTAGCGGCCCCTACGAGCAGTACTTC. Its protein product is CAISEFSGPYEQYF.

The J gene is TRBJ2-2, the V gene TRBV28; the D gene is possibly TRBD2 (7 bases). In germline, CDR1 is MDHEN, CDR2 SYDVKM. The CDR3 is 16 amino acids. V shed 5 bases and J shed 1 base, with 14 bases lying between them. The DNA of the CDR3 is TGTGCCAGCAGTCCATATAGGGGGGGGAACACCGGGGAGCTGTTTTTT. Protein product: CASSPYRGGNTGELFF.

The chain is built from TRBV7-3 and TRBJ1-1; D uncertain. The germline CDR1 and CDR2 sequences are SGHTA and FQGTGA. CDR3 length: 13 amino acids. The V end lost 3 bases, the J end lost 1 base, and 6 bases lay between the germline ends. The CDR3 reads CASSFSANTEAFF. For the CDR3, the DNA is TGTGCCAGCAGCTTTAGTGCGAACACTGAAGCTTTCTTT.